This T cell receptor beta chain was found in a study of T cells in Graves' hyperthyroidism and ophthalmopathy. Study-level results: Stable hyperthyroidism was separated from ophthalmopathy by a model based on 13 V-J features.

Patients between 18 and 65 years old had hyperthyroidism, newly diagnosed and lasting under 2 months. PBMCs were derived from roughly 9.6 ml fresh peripheral blood. From RNA transcripts, TCR beta CDR3 regions were amplified. HTBI primers were the set used in a first-round RT-PCR of the TCR CDR3. Using its own MiXCR run on the multiplex PCR reads, TCRdb lists one record per CDR3 protein. The sample consists of about 720,000 distinct CDR3 sequences, over 15% of them appearing once. At least ten counts were recorded for this clonotype. Its antigen is unidentified. The V end was cut by 2 bases, the J end by 2 bases, with 6 bases between. Germline assignment: CDR1 MDHEN and CDR2 SYDVKM. This CDR3 has 13 amino acids.

V and J are TRBV28 and TRBJ1-2, with D perhaps matching TRBD1 (6 bases). Sample: blood. The clonotype was recovered from a man between 18 and 29 years old with Graves' hyperthyroidism. The DNA for the CDR3 is TGTGCCAGCAGTTTAAGGGGGAACTATGGCTACACCTTC. Its translation: CASSLRGNYGYTF.